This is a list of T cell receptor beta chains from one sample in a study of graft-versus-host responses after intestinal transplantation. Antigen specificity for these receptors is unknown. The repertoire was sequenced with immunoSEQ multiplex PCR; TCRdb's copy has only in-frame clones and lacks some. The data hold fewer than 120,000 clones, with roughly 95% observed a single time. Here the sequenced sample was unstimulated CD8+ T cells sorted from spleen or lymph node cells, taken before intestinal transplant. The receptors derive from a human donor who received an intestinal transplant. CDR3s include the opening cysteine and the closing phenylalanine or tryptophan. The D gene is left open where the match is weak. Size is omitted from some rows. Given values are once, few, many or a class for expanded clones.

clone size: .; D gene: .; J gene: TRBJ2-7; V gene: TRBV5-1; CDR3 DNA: TGCGCCAGCAGCTTGAGTCGTAGCGGTTCCTACGAGCAGTACTTC; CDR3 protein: CASSLSRSGSYEQYF
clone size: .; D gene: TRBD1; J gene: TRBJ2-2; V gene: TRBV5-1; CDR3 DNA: TGCGCCAGCAGCAGCGTCAAGGGGGCCACCGGGGAGCTGTTTTTT; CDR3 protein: CASSSVKGATGELFF
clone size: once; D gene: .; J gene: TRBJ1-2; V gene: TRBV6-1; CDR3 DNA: TGTGCCAGCAGTGACGGGTCTTCCTACTTTCTCTATGGCTACACCTTC; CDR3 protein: CASSDGSSYFLYGYTF
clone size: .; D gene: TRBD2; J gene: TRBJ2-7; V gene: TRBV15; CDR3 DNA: TGTGCCACCAGCAGAGGTCAAACCCAGACTAGCCTCAACTACGAGCAGTACTTC; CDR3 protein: CATSRGQTQTSLNYEQYF
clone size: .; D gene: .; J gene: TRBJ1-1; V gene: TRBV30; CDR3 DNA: TGTGCCACCGATTCGTTGGGCAGGGTAGCCACTGAAGCTTTCTTT; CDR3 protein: CATDSLGRVATEAFF
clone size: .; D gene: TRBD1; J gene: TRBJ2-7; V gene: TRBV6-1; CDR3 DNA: TGTGCCAGCAGTGAAGATGTCGGGACAGGACCGTACTACGAGCAGTACTTC; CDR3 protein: CASSEDVGTGPYYEQYF
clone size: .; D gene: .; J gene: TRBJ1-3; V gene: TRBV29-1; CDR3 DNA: TGCAGCGTTTACGGAGCCTCTGGAAACACCATATATTTT; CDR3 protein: CSVYGASGNTIYF
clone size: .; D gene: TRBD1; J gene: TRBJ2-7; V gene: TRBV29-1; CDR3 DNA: TGCAGCGTCCCGGGACAGGGACGGTCCGAGCAGTACTTC; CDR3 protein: CSVPGQGRSEQYF
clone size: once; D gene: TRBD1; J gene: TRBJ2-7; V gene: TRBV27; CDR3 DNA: TGTGCCAGCGGTTGGGGGACAGGGGGGAACGAGCAGTACTTC; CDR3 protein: CASGWGTGGNEQYF
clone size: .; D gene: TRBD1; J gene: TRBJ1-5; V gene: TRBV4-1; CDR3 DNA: TGCGCCAGCAGGGGGGACGACAGGGAGGATCAGCCCCAGCATTTT; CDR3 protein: CASRGDDREDQPQHF
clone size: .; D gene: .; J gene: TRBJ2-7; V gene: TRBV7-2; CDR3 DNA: TGTGCCAGCAGCTTACTTGGTTACGAGCAGTACTTC; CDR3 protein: CASSLLGYEQYF
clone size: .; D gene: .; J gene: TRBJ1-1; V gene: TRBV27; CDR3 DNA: TGTGCCAGCTCACCCGGGGCCAGCGGGTCTGAAGCTTTCTTT; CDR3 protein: CASSPGASGSEAFF
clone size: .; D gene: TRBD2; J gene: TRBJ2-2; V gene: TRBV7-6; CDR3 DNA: TGTGCCAGCAGCTTAGGAGCGGGAGGGGAGACCGGGGAGCTGTTTTTT; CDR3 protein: CASSLGAGGETGELFF
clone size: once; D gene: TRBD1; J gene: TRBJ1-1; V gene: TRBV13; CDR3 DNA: TGTGCCAGCAGCTCTACAGGGGGCGGAAACACTGAAGCTTTCTTT; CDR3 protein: CASSSTGGGNTEAFF
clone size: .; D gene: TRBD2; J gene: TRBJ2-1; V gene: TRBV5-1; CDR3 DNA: TGCGCCCGTCTTCGACCTAGCGGGACCAATGAGCAGTTCTTC; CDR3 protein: CARLRPSGTNEQFF
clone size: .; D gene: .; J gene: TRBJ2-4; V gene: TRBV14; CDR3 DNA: TGTGCCAGCAGCCAAGGGAGACTAGCCAAAAACATTCAGTACTTC; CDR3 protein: CASSQGRLAKNIQYF
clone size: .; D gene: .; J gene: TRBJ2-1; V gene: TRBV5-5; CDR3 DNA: TGTGCCAGCAGCTTGGACAGATATATCTACAATGAGCAGTTCTTC; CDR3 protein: CASSLDRYIYNEQFF
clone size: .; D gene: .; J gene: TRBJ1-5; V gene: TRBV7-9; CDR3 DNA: TGTGCCAGCAGCTTACTTAACCAGCCCCAGCATTTT; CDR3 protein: CASSLLNQPQHF
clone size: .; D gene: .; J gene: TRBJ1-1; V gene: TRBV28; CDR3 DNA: TGTGCCAGCAGTTTTCTGAACACTGAAGCTTTCTTT; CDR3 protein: CASSFLNTEAFF
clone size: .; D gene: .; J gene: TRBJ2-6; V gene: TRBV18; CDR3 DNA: TGTGCCAGCTGGACAGACTCTGGGGCCAACGTCCTGACTTTC; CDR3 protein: CASWTDSGANVLTF